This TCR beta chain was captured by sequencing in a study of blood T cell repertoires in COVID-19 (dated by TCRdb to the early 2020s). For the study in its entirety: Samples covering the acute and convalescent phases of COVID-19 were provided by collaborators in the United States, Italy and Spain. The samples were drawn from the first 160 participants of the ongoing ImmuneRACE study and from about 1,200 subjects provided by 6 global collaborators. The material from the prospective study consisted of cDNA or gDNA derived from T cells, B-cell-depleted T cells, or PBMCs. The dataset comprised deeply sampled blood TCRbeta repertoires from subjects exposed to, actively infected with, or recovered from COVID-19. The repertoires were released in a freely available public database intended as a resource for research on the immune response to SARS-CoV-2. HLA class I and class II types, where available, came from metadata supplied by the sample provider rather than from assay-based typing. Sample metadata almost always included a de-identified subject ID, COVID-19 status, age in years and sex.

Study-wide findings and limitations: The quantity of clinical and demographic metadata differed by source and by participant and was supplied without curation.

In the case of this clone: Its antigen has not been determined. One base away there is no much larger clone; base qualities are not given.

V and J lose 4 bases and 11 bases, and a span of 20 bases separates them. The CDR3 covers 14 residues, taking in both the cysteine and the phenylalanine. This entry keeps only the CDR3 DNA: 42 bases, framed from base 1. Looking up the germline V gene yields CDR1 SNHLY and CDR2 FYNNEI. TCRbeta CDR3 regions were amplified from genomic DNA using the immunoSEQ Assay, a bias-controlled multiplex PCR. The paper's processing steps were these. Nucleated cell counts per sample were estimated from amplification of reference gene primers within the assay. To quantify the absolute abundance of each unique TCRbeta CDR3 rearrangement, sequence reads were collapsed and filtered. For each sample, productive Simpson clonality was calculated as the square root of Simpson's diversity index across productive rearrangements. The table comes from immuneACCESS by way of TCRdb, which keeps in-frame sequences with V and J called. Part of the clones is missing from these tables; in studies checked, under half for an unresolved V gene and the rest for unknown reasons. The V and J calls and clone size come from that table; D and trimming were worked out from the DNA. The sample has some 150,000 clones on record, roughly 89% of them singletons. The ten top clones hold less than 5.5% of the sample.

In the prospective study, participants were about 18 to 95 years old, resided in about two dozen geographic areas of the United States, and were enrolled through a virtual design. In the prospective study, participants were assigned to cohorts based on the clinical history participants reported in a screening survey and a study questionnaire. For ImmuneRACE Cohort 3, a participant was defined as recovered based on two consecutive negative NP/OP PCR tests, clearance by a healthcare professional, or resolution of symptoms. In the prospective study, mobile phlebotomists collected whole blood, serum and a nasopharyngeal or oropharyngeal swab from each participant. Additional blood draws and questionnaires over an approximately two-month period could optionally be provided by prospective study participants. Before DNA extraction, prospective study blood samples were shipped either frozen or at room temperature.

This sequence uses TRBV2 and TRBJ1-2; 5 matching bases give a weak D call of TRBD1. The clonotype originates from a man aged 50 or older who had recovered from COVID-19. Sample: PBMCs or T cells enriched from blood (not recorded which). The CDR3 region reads CASSAVGGSMGYTF. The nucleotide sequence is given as TGTGCCAGCAGTGCCGTTGGGGGGTCTATGGGATACACCTTC.